These 21 T cell receptor beta chains were all obtained from the same sample, sequenced in a study of human T cells and chemical hapten exposure. Time point noted: patch test 3, about 24 weeks after DPC sensitization. Treatment meaning: therapeutic diphenylcyclopropenone sensitization with weekly scalp DPC. Using its own MiXCR run on the RACE reads, TCRdb lists one record per CDR3 protein. Of about 160,000 distinct CDR3 sequences detected, 25% to 30% appear once; the ten largest clones hold roughly 2.2%. The sequencing used whole blood, collected in connection with sensitization to the hapten diphenylcyclopropenone (DPC). The origin of the receptors is a woman under 30 with alopecia areata. Some clones in this sample may be carry-over from other donors' samples.

This clonotype has just a few counts. This chain links TRBV29-1 with TRBJ2-7; 9 bases fit TRBD1. From germline, CDR1 is SQVTM and CDR2 ANQGSEA. The junction had 8 bases not matched to a gene; V was cut back by 4 bases and J by 7 bases. This CDR3 comprises 13 residues. Here the CDR3 reads CSVVRGQGGEQYF. The CDR3 DNA sequence: TGCAGCGTTGTTCGGGGACAGGGAGGGGAGCAGTACTTC.

In its sample, this clonotype was seen once. V and J are TRBV6-1 and TRBJ1-5; perhaps TRBD1 as D (5 bases). The CDR3 is 14 amino acids. The V gene lost 8 bases and the J gene lost 9 bases, with 20 bases spanning the gap. CDR1 and CDR2 (germline): MNHNS, SASEGT. DNA of the CDR3: TGTGCCAGCCCTCCGGGACCCAATTTAATGCCCCAGCATTTT. Protein product: CASPPGPNLMPQHF.

The chain couples TRBV7-2 to TRBJ2-7; the D gene is possibly TRBD2 (5 bases). CDR3 length: 14 residues. CDR1 and CDR2 (germline): SGHTA, FQGNSA. V was cut by 5 bases and J by 3 bases, with 14 bases left in between. In DNA form, the CDR3 reads TGTGCCAGCAGCAGAGACCCTAGCCGCTACGAGCAGTACTTC. It codes for CASSRDPSRYEQYF.

The table lists this clonotype with a few counts. The J gene is TRBJ1-2, the V gene TRBV11-2; tentatively, D is TRBD1 (5 bases). The length of the CDR3 is 16 residues. V was clipped by 1 base and J by 2 bases, with 14 bases between them. In germline, CDR1 is SGHAT, CDR2 FQNNGV. The CDR3 DNA reads TGTGCCAGCAGCTTAGTGGGGGTAGGGGACAACTATGGCTACACCTTC. This gives the protein CASSLVGVGDNYGYTF. Together with reference TRBV11-2 and TRBJ1-2, the CDR3 gives the full variable domain: EAGVAQSPRYKIIEKRQSVAFWCNPISGHATLYWYQQILGQGPKLLIQFQNNGVVDDSQLPKDRFSAERLKGVDSTLKIQPAKLEDSAVYLCASSLVGVGDNYGYTFGSGTRLTVV.

The chain has TRBV9 and TRBJ2-7; D not resolved. Trimming left V 0 bases short and J 4 bases short, with 8 bases between. The CDR3 has 13 amino acids. CDR1 is SGDLS and CDR2 is YYNGEE in the germline V gene. CDR3 sequence (DNA): TGTGCCAGCAGCGTAGGATCTAATTACGAGCAGTACTTC. It encodes CASSVGSNYEQYF.

Only a few counts were recorded for this clonotype. The V gene is TRBV29-1, the J gene TRBJ2-7, with D perhaps matching TRBD1 (6 bases). Germline V gene sequence: CDR1 SQVTM, CDR2 ANQGSEA. CDR3 length equals 12 residues. Deletions cut 3 bases from V and 3 bases from J, with 9 bases between. The CDR3 DNA reads as TGCAGCGTTGAGGGCAGGGGCTACGAGCAGTACTTC. Translated: CSVEGRGYEQYF.

This chain uses TRBV15 with TRBJ1-1; D perhaps matches TRBD1 (5 bases). The germline V and J ends were trimmed by 6 bases and 1 base, with 15 bases remaining between them. The CDR3 is 15 amino acids. Germline V gene sequence: CDR1 LNHNV, CDR2 YYDKDF (reference sequence). The CDR3 DNA sequence: TGTGCCACCAGGATGAGCCACAGGAAGAACACTGAAGCTTTCTTT. Amino acid sequence: CATRMSHRKNTEAFF. Combining the CDR3 with reference TRBV15 and TRBJ1-1 gives the whole variable domain DAMVIQNPRYQVTQFGKPVTLSCSQTLNHNVMYWYQQKSSQAPKLLFHYYDKDFNNEADTPDNFQSRRPNTSFCFLDIRSPGLGDTAMYLCATRMSHRKNTEAFFGQGTRLTVV.

There are many counts of this clonotype. DNA of the CDR3: TGTGCCAGCAGCCAATTGGGGGAGATCTCTGGGGCCAACGTCCTGACTTTC. It encodes CASSQLGEISGANVLTF. The chain is built from TRBV4-2 and TRBJ2-6, with D perhaps matching TRBD1 or TRBD2 (5 bases each). The CDR3 runs to 17 residues. Between the trimmed V and J ends, which lost 2 bases and 0 bases, there was a span of 11 bases. The germline V gene has CDR1 LGHNA and CDR2 YNFKEQ.

This clonotype has more than one count but fewer than ten. The J gene is TRBJ2-7, the V gene TRBV7-2; TRBD2 aligns across 9 bases. The CDR3 consists of 14 residues. Germline CDR1 reads SGHTA; CDR2 reads FQGNSA. Trimming cost V 0 bases and J 3 bases; bases outside gene matches: 0. As DNA, the CDR3 is TGTGCCAGCAGCTTAGCTAGCGGGAGCTACGAGCAGTACTTC. Translation: CASSLASGSYEQYF. Complete variable domain (other parts from reference TRBV7-2 and TRBJ2-7): GAGVSQSPSNKVTEKGKDVELRCDPISGHTALYWYRQSLGQGLEFLIYFQGNSAPDKSGLPSDRFSAERTGGSVSTLTIQRTQQEDSAVYLCASSLASGSYEQYFGPGTRLTVT.

V and J are TRBV12-3 or TRBV12-4 and TRBJ2-2; D is perhaps TRBD1 (5 bases). This CDR3 region has 14 residues. Trimming removed 3 bases at V and 6 bases at J, with 11 bases between. The CDR3 sequence: CASSLVGPAGELFF. CDR3 sequence (DNA): TGTGCCAGCAGTTTGGTGGGGCCGGCCGGGGAGCTGTTTTTT.

The chain links TRBV15 to TRBJ2-1; TRBD1 or TRBD2 may be the D gene (6 bases each). The germline V gene encodes CDR1 LNHNV and CDR2 YYDKDF (reference sequence). The CDR3 is 14 amino acids. The ends were cut back, 7 bases at V and 2 bases at J, with 12 bases in the middle. The CDR3 reads CATKGGGPYNEQFF. The CDR3, as DNA: TGTGCCACCAAAGGTGGGGGGCCCTACAATGAGCAGTTCTTC.

This clonotype was seen only a few times. The V and J genes are TRBV20-1 and TRBJ1-6, with D perhaps matching TRBD1 (6 bases). Germline assignment: CDR1 DFQATT and CDR2 SNEGSKA (reference sequence). The CDR3 is 14 residues long. V lost 3 bases, J lost 3 bases, and 9 bases lay in between. This chain's CDR3 is CSARMDSYNSPLHF. The CDR3 region has the DNA TGCAGTGCTAGGATGGACAGCTATAATTCACCCCTCCACTTT.

This clonotype turned up a few times. The rearrangement joins TRBV27 to TRBJ1-1; TRBD1 aligns across 9 bases. Germline values: CDR1 MNHEY, CDR2 SMNVEV (reference sequence). The CDR3 extends over 16 amino acids. The J segment lost 5 bases and the V segment lost 6 bases, leaving 13 bases of the junction unmatched. The CDR3 spells CASSQRRDRDGTEAFF. The CDR3 region has the DNA TGTGCCAGCAGCCAACGGCGGGACAGGGATGGAACTGAAGCTTTCTTT.

This clonotype was detected only a few times. The rearrangement links TRBV5-1 to TRBJ2-1; tentative D call: TRBD2 (6 bases). The V gene's germline CDR1 is SGHRS and CDR2 YFSETQ. Trimming took 3 bases from V and 7 from J, leaving 14 bases between them. This CDR3 spans 14 amino acids. CDR3 sequence: CASSSGGPENEQFF. The CDR3 nucleotides read TGCGCCAGCAGCTCAGGAGGGCCTGAAAATGAGCAGTTCTTC.

Details on this clonotype: At one of its ends the junction is not consistent with the germline gene, which may arise from a read error. The rearrangement joins TRBV20-1 to TRBJ2-7; the D is unclear. The CDR3 loop spans 12 amino acids. Germline V CDR1 and CDR2: DFQATT, SNEGSKA (reference sequence). The CDR3 reads CSAGDLRSEQYF. As DNA, the CDR3 is TGCAGTGCTGGAGATTTGCGGTCCGAGCAGTACTTC.

In its sample, this clonotype was seen a few times. This chain links TRBV25-1 with TRBJ1-2, with TRBD1 matching 8 bases. This CDR3 has 14 residues. Germline CDR1 and CDR2: MGHDK and SYGVNS. With 1 base clipped from V and 7 bases from J, the junction kept 5 bases outside the gene matches. The CDR3 region is CASSEWGRGPGYTF. Written as DNA, the CDR3 is TGTGCCAGCAGTGAATGGGGCAGGGGGCCTGGCTACACCTTC.

This sequence joins TRBV7-9 and TRBJ2-7; the match to TRBD1 covers 9 bases. Germline lookup yields CDR1 SEHNR and CDR2 FQNEAQ (reference sequence). Trimming at V came to 2 bases and at J to 5 bases, leaving 10 bases not matched to a gene. The CDR3 runs to 16 residues. The CDR3 loop reads CASSLKPGQGHHEQYF. CDR3 in DNA: TGTGCCAGCAGCTTAAAACCGGGACAGGGCCACCACGAGCAGTACTTC.

The gene calls are TRBV5-1 and TRBJ2-1, with a weak D call TRBD1 (6 bases). The CDR3 runs 14 residues. Germline values: CDR1 SGHRS, CDR2 YFSETQ. V dropped 5 bases and J dropped 8 bases, with 17 bases sitting between them. This chain's CDR3 is CASRRGDRNDEQFF. CDR3 DNA sequence: TGCGCCAGCAGAAGGGGAGACAGGAACGATGAGCAGTTCTTC.

This clonotype was recorded many times. The J gene is TRBJ2-3, the V gene TRBV9, with TRBD2 matching 9 bases. This CDR3 contains 16 residues. V was clipped by 0 bases and J by 2 bases; unmatched bases: 4. Per the germline V gene, CDR1 is SGDLS and CDR2 is YYNGEE. CDR3 DNA: TGTGCCAGCAGCGTAGAAGCGGGAGGACTCACAGATACGCAGTATTTT. Translation: CASSVEAGGLTDTQYF.

This clonotype was counted a few times. V usage is TRBV4-3 and J usage is TRBJ1-4; D is undetermined. CDR3 length: 14 residues. The germline V gene encodes CDR1 LGHNA and CDR2 YSLEER. V lost 0 bases and J 10 bases, leaving 12 bases between the germline ends. The chain's CDR3 is CASSQDEDFGKLFF. In DNA, the CDR3 is TGCGCCAGCAGCCAAGATGAGGACTTCGGAAAACTGTTTTTT.

The chain recombines TRBV5-5 with TRBJ1-4; 7 bases align to TRBD1. From germline, CDR1 is SGHKS and CDR2 YYEKEE (reference sequence). The junction had 0 bases not matched to a gene; V was cut back by 5 bases and J by 8 bases. The CDR3 extends over 11 amino acids. The CDR3 loop reads CASRGQEKLFF. For the CDR3, the DNA is TGTGCCAGCAGGGGACAGGAAAAACTGTTTTTT.